These T cell receptor beta chains were read from a single sample in a study of OX40 agonist ivuxolimab in advanced cancers. The data were produced by immunoSEQ multiplex PCR, yet TCRdb's version contains in-frame clones alone and is incomplete. In the table there are about 32,000 clones, around 81% of which are singletons. The material was CD4+ or CD8+ T cells sorted from blood, obtained in a trial of the OX40 agonist ivuxolimab. The receptor source for this set is an adult with an advanced solid tumor such as melanoma, head and neck, liver or kidney cancer. CDR3s include the opening cysteine and the closing phenylalanine or tryptophan. The order of the fields is J gene, CDR3 length, clone size, D gene, V gene, CDR3 DNA, CDR3 protein. The D gene is left open where the match is weak. Only some rows state a clone size, as once, few, many or a class for expanded clones.

J: TRBJ1-2
length: 13
size: once
D: .
V: TRBV10-3
DNA: TGTGCCATCAGTCCGAAGGGTAACTATGGCTACACCTTC
CDR3: CAISPKGNYGYTF

J: TRBJ1-1
length: 14
size: few
D: .
V: TRBV2
DNA: TGTGCCAGCAGCGGGGTCTACCGGAACACTGAAGCTTTCTTT
CDR3: CASSGVYRNTEAFF

J: TRBJ2-5
length: 14
size: .
D: .
V: TRBV6-6
DNA: TGTGCCAGCAGTTACAAGCTGGGGTCAGAGACCCAGTACTTC
CDR3: CASSYKLGSETQYF

J: TRBJ2-3
length: 14
size: .
D: TRBD1
V: TRBV6-1
DNA: TGTGCCAGCAACCGACAGGGTATCGTAGCAGGGCAGTATTTT
CDR3: CASNRQGIVAGQYF

J: TRBJ2-3
length: 12
size: .
D: TRBD2
V: TRBV30
DNA: TGTGCCCGCGGGAGATCGAGGGATACGCAGTATTTT
CDR3: CARGRSRDTQYF

J: TRBJ2-3
length: 15
size: few
D: TRBD1
V: TRBV6-5
DNA: TGTGCCAGCAGCTTGGGACAGGGCTTAGCCACGTCGCAGTATTTT
CDR3: CASSLGQGLATSQYF

J: TRBJ2-2
length: 16
size: .
D: TRBD1
V: TRBV27
DNA: TGTGCCAGCAGTTTGCAGGGACAGGCGAACACCGGGGAGCTGTTTTTT
CDR3: CASSLQGQANTGELFF

J: TRBJ1-5
length: 14
size: .
D: .
V: TRBV2
DNA: TGTGCCAGCAGTCCTCCCCCGGAAGGGCAGCCCCAGCATTTT
CDR3: CASSPPPEGQPQHF

J: TRBJ2-3
length: 17
size: .
D: .
V: TRBV27
DNA: TGTGCCAGCAGTTTAGGGGGTTGGATAACTAGCACAGATACGCAGTATTTT
CDR3: CASSLGGWITSTDTQYF

J: TRBJ2-2
length: 14
size: once
D: .
V: TRBV28
DNA: TGTGCCAGCAGGTTGGACAGATACACCGGGGAGCTGTTTTTT
CDR3: CASRLDRYTGELFF

J: TRBJ1-6
length: 18
size: .
D: TRBD1
V: TRBV18
DNA: TGTGCCAGCTCCGATAAACAAATGGGACAGGGGGCTTTTTCACCCCTCCACTTT
CDR3: CASSDKQMGQGAFSPLHF

J: TRBJ1-1
length: 14
size: .
D: .
V: TRBV7-9
DNA: TGTGCCAGCAGAAATCAAAACTCTAACACTGAAGCTTTCTTT
CDR3: CASRNQNSNTEAFF

J: TRBJ2-5
length: 13
size: .
D: .
V: TRBV7-3
DNA: TGTGCCAGCAGCTTAGCCCCCCAAGAGACCCAGTACTTC
CDR3: CASSLAPQETQYF

J: TRBJ2-1
length: 15
size: .
D: TRBD1
V: TRBV7-2
DNA: TGTGCCAGCAGCTTACGACAGGGGGCTTGGAATGAGCAGTTCTTC
CDR3: CASSLRQGAWNEQFF

J: TRBJ2-7
length: 14
size: .
D: TRBD2
V: TRBV6-5
DNA: TGTGCCAGCAGTTCCCCTAGCGGGAGTCGCGAGCAGTACTTC
CDR3: CASSSPSGSREQYF

J: TRBJ2-7
length: 13
size: few
D: .
V: TRBV9
DNA: TGTGCCAGCAGCGCCCAACAGTCCTACGAGCAGTACTTC
CDR3: CASSAQQSYEQYF

J: TRBJ1-1
length: 15
size: .
D: .
V: TRBV27
DNA: TGTGCCAGCAGTTTTGGGGCGGGGTTATACACTGAAGCTTTCTTT
CDR3: CASSFGAGLYTEAFF

J: TRBJ2-1
length: 15
size: .
D: TRBD2
V: TRBV28
DNA: TGTGCCAGCAATACTCTGGGAGCGGGGTACAATGAGCAGTTCTTC
CDR3: CASNTLGAGYNEQFF

J: TRBJ1-1
length: 15
size: .
D: .
V: TRBV4-3
DNA: TGCGCCAGCAGCCCGGACCCAGGGATGAACACTGAAGCTTTCTTT
CDR3: CASSPDPGMNTEAFF

J: TRBJ2-1
length: 15
size: .
D: TRBD1
V: TRBV27
DNA: TGTGCCAGCAGTAGCCTCGGGACAGGGGAAGATGAGCAGTTCTTC
CDR3: CASSSLGTGEDEQFF

J: TRBJ1-1
length: 13
size: .
D: .
V: TRBV9
DNA: TGTGCCAGCAGCGTAGGGTTACGGGACGTAGCCCGGTTT
CDR3: CASSVGLRDVARF

J: TRBJ1-4
length: 15
size: .
D: .
V: TRBV6-5
DNA: TGTGCCAGCAGTCCCCTGACACTTTCCTCGGGAAAACTGTTTTTT
CDR3: CASSPLTLSSGKLFF

J: TRBJ2-1
length: 16
size: .
D: TRBD2
V: TRBV5-1
DNA: TGCGCCAGCAGCTTTACTAGCGATTTGACCTACAATGAGCAGTTCTTC
CDR3: CASSFTSDLTYNEQFF